These 24 T cell receptor beta chains originate from one sample sequenced in a study of CD8+ T cells in alopecia areata. cDNA serving as the sequencing template came from extracted, reverse transcribed RNA. Sequenced by immunoSEQ multiplex PCR; TCRdb stores in-frame clones only, minus some. The data contain 150,000 or so clones, around 58% of them seen just once; the ten biggest clones take up around 15%. The sample's treatment: oral pan-JAK inhibitor, 5-10 mg twice daily. The starting material was CD4+ T cells sorted from blood, obtained at approximately week 60, from a patient treated with tofacitinib. Receptors originate from a human donor with alopecia areata.

The V and J genes are TRBV5-1 and TRBJ1-6, with no clear D. Trimming left V 4 bases short and J 9 bases short, with 14 bases between. Germline-derived CDR1 and CDR2 are SGHRS and YFSETQ. The CDR3 loop spans 14 amino acids. Here the CDR3 reads CASSPIGPISPLHF. In DNA, the CDR3 is TGCGCCAGCAGCCCCATAGGACCGATTTCACCCCTCCACTTT.

This clone turned up a few times. V is TRBV7-2 and J is TRBJ1-6; D is ambiguous. V was trimmed by 1 base and J by 12 bases, leaving 4 bases between them. CDR3 length: 11 amino acids. Germline V gene data show CDR1 as SGHTA and CDR2 as FQGNSA. For the CDR3, the DNA is TGTGCCAGCAGCTTAGGTGAACCCCTCCACTTT. Its translation: CASSLGEPLHF.

This clone has a handful of counts. The chain uses TRBV15 and TRBJ1-2; D not certain. This CDR3 is built from 12 residues. Germline CDR1 reads LNHNV; CDR2 reads YYDKDF (reference sequence). The V and J ends lost 3 bases and 4 bases respectively, with 6 bases between them. CDR3 region: CATSSAGYGYTF. As DNA, the CDR3 is TGTGCCACCAGCAGCGCAGGCTATGGCTACACCTTC.

In this sample, this clone turned up a few times. V and J are TRBV5-1 and TRBJ2-7; D is possibly TRBD1 (5 bases). Germline lookup yields CDR1 SGHRS and CDR2 YFSETQ. V shed 5 bases and J shed 7 bases, with 16 bases lying between them. The length of the CDR3 is 13 residues. CDR3 region: CASRTVTDSEQYF. CDR3 nucleotide sequence: TGCGCCAGCAGGACAGTAACCGATAGTGAGCAGTACTTC.

The chain couples TRBV4-1 to TRBJ2-3, with D hard to call. The V gene's germline CDR1 is MGHRA and CDR2 YSYEKL. CDR3 length: 16 amino acids. V lost 0 bases and J lost 0, with 10 bases in between. The CDR3 DNA sequence: TGCGCCAGCAGCCAAGATGTTAGGATAAGCACAGATACGCAGTATTTT. Encoded protein: CASSQDVRISTDTQYF.

This clone occurred a few times. The chain carries TRBV5-1 and TRBJ2-7, with 7 bases identical to TRBD2. CDR1 and CDR2 (germline): SGHRS, YFSETQ. The V gene end was trimmed by 0 bases and the J gene end by 0 bases; junction bases not matched to a gene: 3. The CDR3 runs to 15 residues. CDR3 bases: TGCGCCAGCAGCTTGGTGCGGACTAGCTCCTACGAGCAGTACTTC. This sequence encodes CASSLVRTSSYEQYF. The full variable domain, rest sourced from reference TRBV5-1 and TRBJ2-7, is KAGVTQTPRYLIKTRGQQVTLSCSPISGHRSVSWYQQTPGQGLQFLFEYFSETQRNKGNFPGRFSGRQFSNSRSEMNVSTLELGDSALYLCASSLVRTSSYEQYFGPGTRLTVT.

This clone came up a few times. This sequence joins TRBV29-1 and TRBJ1-3; D remains unclear. The V and J ends lost 5 bases and 0 bases respectively, with 8 bases between them. Looked up from germline, CDR1 is SQVTM and CDR2 is ANQGSEA. CDR3 size: 13 residues. CDR3 sequence: CSVSIISGNTIYF. The DNA of the CDR3 is TGCAGCGTTTCGATCATCTCTGGAAACACCATATATTTT.

This chain joins TRBV29-1 and TRBJ2-1; D tentatively fits TRBD1 or TRBD2 (5 bases each). Germline lookup yields CDR1 SQVTM and CDR2 ANQGSEA. This CDR3 region has 12 residues. V lost 8 bases and J lost 12, with 20 bases in between. CDR3 loop: CSLRDGENLQFF. In nucleotides, the CDR3 is TGCAGCCTCCGGGACGGAGAAAATCTGCAGTTCTTC.

This clone has only a few counts. The chain couples TRBV6-5 to TRBJ1-2, with TRBD1 matching 7 bases. The CDR3 is made up of 13 amino acids. CDR1 is MNHEY and CDR2 is SVGAGI in the germline V gene. V trimming: 5 bases; J trimming: 8 bases; junction bases outside the gene matches: 8. CDR3 nucleotides: TGTGCCAGCAGTGCGACAGGGTGGATAGGCTACACCTTC. It specifies CASSATGWIGYTF.

V is TRBV6-1 and J is TRBJ1-6; 7 bases map to TRBD1. The V gene's germline CDR1 is MNHNS and CDR2 SASEGT. The CDR3 totals 13 residues. J gave up 15 bases and V 6 bases, and 11 bases lay outside the gene matches. In nucleotides, the CDR3 is TGTGCCAGCAGCGCGGGGGGACAGTTAGTCCTCCACTTT. The encoded protein is CASSAGGQLVLHF.

Regarding this clone: Within the sample, other DNA sequences also encode this same CDR3. The chain employs TRBV29-1 and TRBJ1-1; D not certain. Germline V gene lookup returns CDR1 SQVTM and CDR2 ANQGSEA. The CDR3 covers 13 residues. V was trimmed by 3 bases and J by 2 bases, leaving 10 bases between them. In DNA form, the CDR3 reads TGCAGCGTTGAGGCGCGTCTTAACACTGAAGCTTTCTTT. This gives the protein CSVEARLNTEAFF.

This clone has only a few counts. The chain couples TRBV29-1 to TRBJ2-6; D is unclear. The CDR3 has 14 amino acids. Germline assignment: CDR1 SQVTM and CDR2 ANQGSEA. V shed 0 bases and J shed 4 bases, with 7 bases lying between them. This CDR3 is CSVEDPSGANVLTF. The CDR3 nucleotides are TGCAGCGTTGAAGATCCCTCGGGGGCCAACGTCCTGACTTTC.

CDR3 protein: CASSLPRDSPLHF. In nucleotides, the CDR3 is TGTGCCAGCTCACTCCCCCGAGATTCACCCCTCCACTTT. The V gene is TRBV18, the J gene TRBJ1-6; no clear D. Germline CDR1 KGHSH, CDR2 LQKENI. There are 13 residues in the CDR3. Trimming cost V 4 bases and J 8 bases, with 9 bases left between them.

The chain carries TRBV5-1 and TRBJ2-7, with D perhaps assigned TRBD1 or TRBD2 (5 bases each). Per the germline V gene, CDR1 is SGHRS and CDR2 is YFSETQ. The V gene lost 0 bases and the J gene lost 0 bases, with 13 bases spanning the gap. The CDR3 runs 16 residues. CDR3 DNA: TGCGCCAGCAGCTTGGGGGACGGAATAAGCTCCTACGAGCAGTACTTC. This encodes CASSLGDGISSYEQYF.

This clone has more than one count but fewer than ten. This chain links TRBV25-1 with TRBJ1-6, with a possible D match to TRBD1 (5 bases). Looked up from germline, CDR1 is MGHDK and CDR2 is SYGVNS. This CDR3 comprises 12 residues. V dropped 6 bases and J dropped 14 bases, with 14 bases sitting between them. As DNA, the CDR3 is TGTGCCAGCAGGAAACAGGAATTGGCCCTCCACTTT. Amino acid sequence: CASRKQELALHF.

The chain carries TRBV2 and TRBJ1-2, with TRBD1 as a possible D gene (6 bases). Per the germline V gene, CDR1 is SNHLY and CDR2 is FYNNEI. This CDR3 has 14 amino acids. Trimming left V 5 bases short and J 6 bases short, with 16 bases between. The CDR3 here is CASSPGTQPHGYTF. CDR3 coding DNA: TGTGCCAGCAGTCCCGGGACACAACCCCATGGCTACACCTTC.

This clone was picked up one time. The rearrangement links TRBV7-2 to TRBJ2-7; possible D gene TRBD1, 5 bases. Germline V gene sequence: CDR1 SGHTA, CDR2 FQGNSA. V was cut by 5 bases and J by 4 bases, with 9 bases left in between. This CDR3 is 12 amino acids long. CDR3 residues: CASSHQGYEQYF. In nucleotides, the CDR3 is TGTGCCAGCAGCCACCAGGGTTACGAGCAGTACTTC.

This clone was observed a single time. This chain links TRBV30 with TRBJ1-4; D is unclear. Germline V gene sequence: CDR1 GTSNPN, CDR2 SVGIG (reference sequence). The CDR3 length is 13 residues. Trimming cost V 5 bases and J 5 bases, with 12 bases left between them. Written as DNA, the CDR3 is TGTGCCTGGGCTGGGGAGTGGAATGAAAAACTGTTTTTT. Residues: CAWAGEWNEKLFF. Full variable domain (rest looked up from reference TRBV30 and TRBJ1-4): SQTIHQWPATLVQPVGSPLSLECTVEGTSNPNLYWYRQAAGRGLQLLFYSVGIGQISSEVPQNLSASRPQDRQFILSSKKLLLSDSGFYLCAWAGEWNEKLFFGSGTQLSVL.

This clone showed up just a few times. The chain couples TRBV25-1 to TRBJ1-3, with D possibly TRBD1 on 6 matching bases. The length of the CDR3 is 16 residues. From germline, CDR1 is MGHDK and CDR2 SYGVNS. Trimming took off 6 bases at V and 0 bases at J, with 15 bases between the two ends. CDR3 protein: CASSPMRGISGNTIYF. CDR3 DNA sequence: TGTGCCAGCAGCCCTATGAGGGGGATCTCTGGAAACACCATATATTTT.

This clone was picked up a small number of times. The chain couples TRBV30 to TRBJ2-5; 10 bases are a match to TRBD2. The CDR3 contains 15 residues. Trimming cost V 4 bases and J 1 base; bases outside gene matches: 6. The germline CDR1 and CDR2 sequences are GTSNPN and SVGIG (reference sequence). CDR3 in DNA: TGTGCCTGGACCCGTAGCGGGGGGATCCAAGAGACCCAGTACTTC. As protein: CAWTRSGGIQETQYF.

This clone was recorded many times. J is TRBJ1-2 and V is TRBV9, with D possibly TRBD1 on 5 matching bases. V shed 4 bases and J shed 4 bases, with 11 bases lying between them. CDR1 and CDR2 (germline): SGDLS, YYNGEE. The CDR3 runs to 13 residues. CDR3 coding DNA: TGTGCCAGCAGCCCAGACAGTACCTATGGCTACACCTTC. Its translation is CASSPDSTYGYTF.

This clone was seen only a few times. The genes are TRBV29-1 and TRBJ2-1, with D perhaps matching TRBD2 (6 bases). There are 15 residues in the CDR3. Germline V gene lookup returns CDR1 SQVTM and CDR2 ANQGSEA. V dropped 2 bases and J dropped 0 bases, with 11 bases sitting between them. CDR3 sequence reads: CSVEPGDSSYNEQFF. DNA for the CDR3: TGCAGCGTTGAACCGGGGGATAGCTCCTACAATGAGCAGTTCTTC.

The gene calls are TRBV29-1 and TRBJ1-2, with D possibly TRBD1 on 5 matching bases. In germline, CDR1 is SQVTM, CDR2 ANQGSEA. V lost 6 bases and J 3 bases, leaving 14 bases between the germline ends. CDR3 length: 13 amino acids. The CDR3 DNA reads as TGCAGCGTCAGCGGGGACGCCTACTATGGCTACACCTTC. Protein product: CSVSGDAYYGYTF.

The genes are TRBV6-5 and TRBJ2-1; no firm D call. Trimming removed 7 bases at V and 0 bases at J, with 7 bases between. The CDR3 loop spans 13 amino acids. In germline, CDR1 is MNHEY, CDR2 SVGAGI. DNA for the CDR3: TGTGCCAGCACCACGGGCTCCTACAATGAGCAGTTCTTC. It yields the protein CASTTGSYNEQFF.